A single sample gave rise to the 23 T cell receptor beta chains below, sequenced in a study of cytomegalovirus exposure and HLA in healthy donors. It was with 60 Vbeta and 13 Jbeta primers that the PCR ran. Data came from immunoSEQ multiplex PCR; TCRdb stores just in-frame clones and leaves some out. The sample shows about 180,000 clones, 77% of them seen only once. Input material: PBMCs. The receptors shown here come from a woman between 55 and 75 years old in good health and CMV-seropositive.

The chain has TRBV5-4 and TRBJ2-1; TRBD2 matches at 10 bases. CDR3 length: 16 amino acids. Trimming took 1 base from V and 8 from J; bases not matched to a gene: 9. The germline CDR1 and CDR2 sequences are SGHNT and YYREEE (reference sequence). This CDR3 is CASSLYLSGRADEQFF. The CDR3 bases are TGTGCCAGCAGCTTGTATTTGAGCGGGAGGGCCGATGAGCAGTTCTTC.

The V gene is TRBV7-2, the J gene TRBJ1-3; 9 positions agree with TRBD1. Trimming took 1 base from V and 0 from J; bases not matched to a gene: 10. The CDR3 contains 19 residues. CDR1 is SGHTA and CDR2 is FQGNSA in the germline V gene. The CDR3 nucleotides read TGTGCCAGCAGCTTAGAGGACAGGGGCTACTCTTTCTCTGGAAACACCATATATTTT. This codes for CASSLEDRGYSFSGNTIYF.

V gene TRBV30 combines with J gene TRBJ1-3; D gene uncertain. V was clipped by 2 bases and J by 0 bases, with 8 bases between them. Germline values: CDR1 GTSNPN, CDR2 SVGIG (reference sequence). The CDR3 is made up of 14 amino acids. This CDR3 is CAWSRSGSGNTIYF. CDR3 bases: TGTGCCTGGAGTCGGTCGGGCTCTGGAAACACCATATATTTT.

This clone appeared a few times. The genes are TRBV11-1 and TRBJ2-1; D is ambiguous. Trimming removed 4 bases at V and 0 bases at J, with 19 bases between. The germline V gene encodes CDR1 SGHAT and CDR2 FQDESV (reference sequence). The CDR3 is 18 amino acids. The CDR3 here is CASSSYAASRSSYNEQFF. The CDR3 region has the DNA TGTGCCAGCAGCTCGTACGCTGCGAGTCGTTCCTCCTACAATGAGCAGTTCTTC.

V is TRBV27 and J is TRBJ2-7; 10 nucleotides agree with TRBD1. The CDR3 loop spans 19 amino acids. Germline assignment: CDR1 MNHEY and CDR2 SMNVEV (reference sequence). V trimming: 5 bases; J trimming: 2 bases; junction bases outside the gene matches: 18. The CDR3 nucleotides read TGTGCCAGCAGTGGGTCGGGACAGGGGTTAAATTTTTACCCCTACGAGCAGTACTTC. Translated: CASSGSGQGLNFYPYEQYF.

The chain carries TRBV18 and TRBJ2-3; 9 nucleotides match TRBD1. Losses at the gene ends were 4 bases for V and 5 bases for J; bases not matched to a gene: 1. CDR3 length: 13 residues. The germline CDR1 and CDR2 sequences are KGHSH and LQKENI. CDR3 sequence reads: CASSQTGGDTQYF. CDR3 bases: TGTGCCAGCTCACAGACAGGGGGAGATACGCAGTATTTT.

The rearrangement uses TRBV7-9 and TRBJ2-1; TRBD1 aligns across 8 bases. The V and J ends lost 3 bases and 7 bases, in that order; junction bases with no gene match: 5. This CDR3 is built from 14 residues. Per germline, CDR1 SEHNR and CDR2 FQNEAQ (reference sequence). The DNA of the CDR3 is TGTGCCAGCAGCTTGCAGGGGGCGCAAAATGAGCAGTTCTTC. It is translated as CASSLQGAQNEQFF. The full variable domain, rest sourced from reference TRBV7-9 and TRBJ2-1, is DTGVSQNPRHKITKRGQNVTFRCDPISEHNRLYWYRQTLGQGPEFLTYFQNEAQLEKSRLLSDRFSAERPKGSFSTLEIQRTEQGDSAMYLCASSLQGAQNEQFFGPGTRLTVL.

The chain is built from TRBV29-1 and TRBJ2-5, with 7 nucleotides matching TRBD2. The J call may be incorrect, as the DNA end agrees better with TRBJ2-7. There are 12 residues in the CDR3. Germline CDR1 and CDR2: SQVTM and ANQGSEA. CDR3 region: CSVRSSGDEQYF. CDR3 sequence (DNA): TGCAGCGTTCGGTCGAGCGGGGACGAGCAGTACTTC.

This chain joins TRBV2 and TRBJ2-1, with D perhaps matching TRBD1 (6 bases). Trimming shortened V by 6 bases and J by 2 bases, and 14 bases separated the two germline ends. Germline CDR1 and CDR2: SNHLY and FYNNEI. The CDR3 sequence is 15 residues long. The CDR3 loop is CASRVTGTAYNEQFF. CDR3 DNA: TGTGCCAGCAGAGTAACAGGGACGGCCTACAATGAGCAGTTCTTC. The variable domain in full, with the rest retrieved from reference TRBV2 and TRBJ2-1, is EPEVTQTPSHQVTQMGQEVILRCVPISNHLYFYWYRQILGQKVEFLVSFYNNEISEKSEIFDDQFSVERPDGSNFTLKIRSTKLEDSAMYFCASRVTGTAYNEQFFGPGTRLTVL.

This clone has only a few counts. This chain connects TRBV28 to TRBJ2-3; D might be TRBD1 (5 bases). Germline V gene lookup returns CDR1 MDHEN and CDR2 SYDVKM. Trimming removed 4 bases at V and 0 bases at J, with 8 bases between. The CDR3 has 14 residues. The DNA of the CDR3 is TGTGCCAGCAGTTGGGGCGGAAGCACAGATACGCAGTATTTT. Amino acid sequence: CASSWGGSTDTQYF.

Remarks on this clone: A junction end diverges from the germline sequence, so it may reflect a read error. This CDR3 is CASSLGFSGANGLTF. CDR3 in DNA: TGTGCCAGCAGCTTAGGGTTCTCTGGGGCCAACGGCCTGACTTTC. The chain carries TRBV5-6 and TRBJ2-6, with D perhaps matching TRBD1 (5 bases). This CDR3 contains 15 residues. The V gene's germline CDR1 is SGHDT and CDR2 YYEEEE.

The chain is built from TRBV5-4 and TRBJ2-4; no reliable D call. Between the trimmed V and J ends, which lost 2 bases and 0 bases, there was a span of 6 bases. The CDR3 extends over 14 amino acids. In germline, CDR1 is SGHNT, CDR2 YYREEE (reference sequence). CDR3 sequence: CASSFGVAKNIQYF. CDR3 DNA sequence: TGTGCCAGCAGCTTTGGAGTAGCCAAAAACATTCAGTACTTC.

The rearrangement joins TRBV11-3 to TRBJ2-7; possibly TRBD2 for D (6 bases). Between the trimmed V and J ends, which lost 1 base and 3 bases, there was a span of 7 bases. CDR3 length: 13 residues. Per the germline V gene, CDR1 is SGHNT and CDR2 is YENEEA. The CDR3 protein is CASSLVGGYEQYF. DNA of the CDR3: TGTGCCAGCAGCTTAGTGGGGGGCTACGAGCAGTACTTC.

This chain connects TRBV7-8 to TRBJ2-7, with D perhaps matching TRBD1 (6 bases). This CDR3 is built from 16 residues. CDR1 SGHVS and CDR2 FQNEAQ come from the germline V gene. V was shortened by 4 bases and J by 5 bases, with 21 bases between the two germline ends. The DNA for the CDR3 is TGTGCCAGCAGCTCAGGGGTCCGGGGCCCGACGGACGAGCAGTACTTC. Protein sequence: CASSSGVRGPTDEQYF.

Only one count was recorded for this clone. The chain carries TRBV5-1 and TRBJ1-1; a weak D match, TRBD1 (5 bases). The V and J ends lost 4 bases and 2 bases respectively, with 12 bases between them. Germline-derived CDR1 and CDR2 are SGHRS and YFSETQ. The CDR3 is 14 residues long. The CDR3 loop is CASSPSTVNTEAFF. CDR3 in DNA: TGCGCCAGCAGCCCTTCGACAGTAAACACTGAAGCTTTCTTT.

The gene calls are TRBV18 and TRBJ2-7; tentatively, D is TRBD2 (7 bases). The CDR3 is made up of 16 amino acids. CDR1 KGHSH and CDR2 LQKENI come from the germline V gene. V shed 2 bases and J shed 3 bases, with 17 bases lying between them. DNA for the CDR3: TGTGCCAGCTCACCAGGTGCGGGGGCCCCCTTCTACGAGCAGTACTTC. Its translation: CASSPGAGAPFYEQYF.

This clone has just a few counts. The V gene is TRBV28, the J gene TRBJ2-7; D call uncertain. This CDR3 has 13 residues. With 2 bases removed from V and 4 bases from J, the gap between germline ends came to 9 bases. Per the germline V gene, CDR1 is MDHEN and CDR2 is SYDVKM. CDR3 residues: CASSLGRKYEQYF. As DNA, the CDR3 is TGTGCCAGCAGTTTAGGCAGAAAATACGAGCAGTACTTC.

Comment on this clone: One end of the junction is discordant with germline, which a read error may explain. The chain carries TRBV11-3 and TRBJ2-1, with 8 positions matching TRBD2. This CDR3 is built from 15 residues. Germline V lookup: CDR1 SGHNT, CDR2 YENEEA. Here the CDR3 reads CASSFSGSPYTEQFF. Here the CDR3 DNA reads TGTGCCAGCAGCTTCAGCGGGAGCCCCTACACTGAGCAGTTCTTC.

The V call is TRBV5-1, the J call TRBJ2-5; D might be TRBD2 (5 bases). Germline CDR1 reads SGHRS; CDR2 reads YFSETQ. The CDR3 runs 13 residues. Trimming shortened V by 5 bases and J by 5 bases, and 13 bases separated the two germline ends. CDR3 protein: CASRIGLSETQYF. Here the CDR3 DNA reads TGCGCCAGCAGAATAGGACTGAGCGAGACCCAGTACTTC.

CDR3 bases: TGTGCCAGCAGGGTAGCGGGAGGTTCGAACACCGGGGAGCTGTTTTTT. It translates to CASRVAGGSNTGELFF. The chain uses TRBV27 and TRBJ2-2; 10 bases align to TRBD2. V was clipped by 6 bases and J by 0 bases; unmatched bases: 4. The length of the CDR3 is 16 residues. Germline values: CDR1 MNHEY, CDR2 SMNVEV (reference sequence).

This clone was seen only once. This rearrangement joins TRBV4-3 to TRBJ1-1, with a possible D match to TRBD1 (6 bases). This CDR3 has 15 residues. Germline V CDR1 and CDR2: LGHNA, YSLEER. The germline V and J ends were trimmed by 5 bases and 0 bases, with 13 bases remaining between them. The CDR3 spells CASSLLGHMNTEAFF. The CDR3 DNA is TGCGCCAGCAGCTTGTTGGGACATATGAACACTGAAGCTTTCTTT.

The chain joins TRBV7-6 to TRBJ1-1; D might be TRBD1 (5 bases). The germline V gene encodes CDR1 SGHVS and CDR2 FNYEAQ. This CDR3 is 15 amino acids long. V was trimmed by 5 bases and J by 3 bases, leaving 16 bases between them. The CDR3 nucleotides read TGTGCCAGCAGCCCCCAGGGAAGTTCGGACACTGAAGCTTTCTTT. Protein sequence: CASSPQGSSDTEAFF.

The genes are TRBV9 and TRBJ1-1; tentative D call: TRBD1 (6 bases). Germline CDR1 is SGDLS and CDR2 is YYNGEE. Trimming stripped 4 bases from V and 4 bases from J, with 17 bases between. The CDR3 has 15 residues. CDR3: CASSLTQGVGTEAFF. As DNA, the CDR3 is TGTGCCAGCAGCTTGACACAGGGTGTCGGCACTGAAGCTTTCTTT.